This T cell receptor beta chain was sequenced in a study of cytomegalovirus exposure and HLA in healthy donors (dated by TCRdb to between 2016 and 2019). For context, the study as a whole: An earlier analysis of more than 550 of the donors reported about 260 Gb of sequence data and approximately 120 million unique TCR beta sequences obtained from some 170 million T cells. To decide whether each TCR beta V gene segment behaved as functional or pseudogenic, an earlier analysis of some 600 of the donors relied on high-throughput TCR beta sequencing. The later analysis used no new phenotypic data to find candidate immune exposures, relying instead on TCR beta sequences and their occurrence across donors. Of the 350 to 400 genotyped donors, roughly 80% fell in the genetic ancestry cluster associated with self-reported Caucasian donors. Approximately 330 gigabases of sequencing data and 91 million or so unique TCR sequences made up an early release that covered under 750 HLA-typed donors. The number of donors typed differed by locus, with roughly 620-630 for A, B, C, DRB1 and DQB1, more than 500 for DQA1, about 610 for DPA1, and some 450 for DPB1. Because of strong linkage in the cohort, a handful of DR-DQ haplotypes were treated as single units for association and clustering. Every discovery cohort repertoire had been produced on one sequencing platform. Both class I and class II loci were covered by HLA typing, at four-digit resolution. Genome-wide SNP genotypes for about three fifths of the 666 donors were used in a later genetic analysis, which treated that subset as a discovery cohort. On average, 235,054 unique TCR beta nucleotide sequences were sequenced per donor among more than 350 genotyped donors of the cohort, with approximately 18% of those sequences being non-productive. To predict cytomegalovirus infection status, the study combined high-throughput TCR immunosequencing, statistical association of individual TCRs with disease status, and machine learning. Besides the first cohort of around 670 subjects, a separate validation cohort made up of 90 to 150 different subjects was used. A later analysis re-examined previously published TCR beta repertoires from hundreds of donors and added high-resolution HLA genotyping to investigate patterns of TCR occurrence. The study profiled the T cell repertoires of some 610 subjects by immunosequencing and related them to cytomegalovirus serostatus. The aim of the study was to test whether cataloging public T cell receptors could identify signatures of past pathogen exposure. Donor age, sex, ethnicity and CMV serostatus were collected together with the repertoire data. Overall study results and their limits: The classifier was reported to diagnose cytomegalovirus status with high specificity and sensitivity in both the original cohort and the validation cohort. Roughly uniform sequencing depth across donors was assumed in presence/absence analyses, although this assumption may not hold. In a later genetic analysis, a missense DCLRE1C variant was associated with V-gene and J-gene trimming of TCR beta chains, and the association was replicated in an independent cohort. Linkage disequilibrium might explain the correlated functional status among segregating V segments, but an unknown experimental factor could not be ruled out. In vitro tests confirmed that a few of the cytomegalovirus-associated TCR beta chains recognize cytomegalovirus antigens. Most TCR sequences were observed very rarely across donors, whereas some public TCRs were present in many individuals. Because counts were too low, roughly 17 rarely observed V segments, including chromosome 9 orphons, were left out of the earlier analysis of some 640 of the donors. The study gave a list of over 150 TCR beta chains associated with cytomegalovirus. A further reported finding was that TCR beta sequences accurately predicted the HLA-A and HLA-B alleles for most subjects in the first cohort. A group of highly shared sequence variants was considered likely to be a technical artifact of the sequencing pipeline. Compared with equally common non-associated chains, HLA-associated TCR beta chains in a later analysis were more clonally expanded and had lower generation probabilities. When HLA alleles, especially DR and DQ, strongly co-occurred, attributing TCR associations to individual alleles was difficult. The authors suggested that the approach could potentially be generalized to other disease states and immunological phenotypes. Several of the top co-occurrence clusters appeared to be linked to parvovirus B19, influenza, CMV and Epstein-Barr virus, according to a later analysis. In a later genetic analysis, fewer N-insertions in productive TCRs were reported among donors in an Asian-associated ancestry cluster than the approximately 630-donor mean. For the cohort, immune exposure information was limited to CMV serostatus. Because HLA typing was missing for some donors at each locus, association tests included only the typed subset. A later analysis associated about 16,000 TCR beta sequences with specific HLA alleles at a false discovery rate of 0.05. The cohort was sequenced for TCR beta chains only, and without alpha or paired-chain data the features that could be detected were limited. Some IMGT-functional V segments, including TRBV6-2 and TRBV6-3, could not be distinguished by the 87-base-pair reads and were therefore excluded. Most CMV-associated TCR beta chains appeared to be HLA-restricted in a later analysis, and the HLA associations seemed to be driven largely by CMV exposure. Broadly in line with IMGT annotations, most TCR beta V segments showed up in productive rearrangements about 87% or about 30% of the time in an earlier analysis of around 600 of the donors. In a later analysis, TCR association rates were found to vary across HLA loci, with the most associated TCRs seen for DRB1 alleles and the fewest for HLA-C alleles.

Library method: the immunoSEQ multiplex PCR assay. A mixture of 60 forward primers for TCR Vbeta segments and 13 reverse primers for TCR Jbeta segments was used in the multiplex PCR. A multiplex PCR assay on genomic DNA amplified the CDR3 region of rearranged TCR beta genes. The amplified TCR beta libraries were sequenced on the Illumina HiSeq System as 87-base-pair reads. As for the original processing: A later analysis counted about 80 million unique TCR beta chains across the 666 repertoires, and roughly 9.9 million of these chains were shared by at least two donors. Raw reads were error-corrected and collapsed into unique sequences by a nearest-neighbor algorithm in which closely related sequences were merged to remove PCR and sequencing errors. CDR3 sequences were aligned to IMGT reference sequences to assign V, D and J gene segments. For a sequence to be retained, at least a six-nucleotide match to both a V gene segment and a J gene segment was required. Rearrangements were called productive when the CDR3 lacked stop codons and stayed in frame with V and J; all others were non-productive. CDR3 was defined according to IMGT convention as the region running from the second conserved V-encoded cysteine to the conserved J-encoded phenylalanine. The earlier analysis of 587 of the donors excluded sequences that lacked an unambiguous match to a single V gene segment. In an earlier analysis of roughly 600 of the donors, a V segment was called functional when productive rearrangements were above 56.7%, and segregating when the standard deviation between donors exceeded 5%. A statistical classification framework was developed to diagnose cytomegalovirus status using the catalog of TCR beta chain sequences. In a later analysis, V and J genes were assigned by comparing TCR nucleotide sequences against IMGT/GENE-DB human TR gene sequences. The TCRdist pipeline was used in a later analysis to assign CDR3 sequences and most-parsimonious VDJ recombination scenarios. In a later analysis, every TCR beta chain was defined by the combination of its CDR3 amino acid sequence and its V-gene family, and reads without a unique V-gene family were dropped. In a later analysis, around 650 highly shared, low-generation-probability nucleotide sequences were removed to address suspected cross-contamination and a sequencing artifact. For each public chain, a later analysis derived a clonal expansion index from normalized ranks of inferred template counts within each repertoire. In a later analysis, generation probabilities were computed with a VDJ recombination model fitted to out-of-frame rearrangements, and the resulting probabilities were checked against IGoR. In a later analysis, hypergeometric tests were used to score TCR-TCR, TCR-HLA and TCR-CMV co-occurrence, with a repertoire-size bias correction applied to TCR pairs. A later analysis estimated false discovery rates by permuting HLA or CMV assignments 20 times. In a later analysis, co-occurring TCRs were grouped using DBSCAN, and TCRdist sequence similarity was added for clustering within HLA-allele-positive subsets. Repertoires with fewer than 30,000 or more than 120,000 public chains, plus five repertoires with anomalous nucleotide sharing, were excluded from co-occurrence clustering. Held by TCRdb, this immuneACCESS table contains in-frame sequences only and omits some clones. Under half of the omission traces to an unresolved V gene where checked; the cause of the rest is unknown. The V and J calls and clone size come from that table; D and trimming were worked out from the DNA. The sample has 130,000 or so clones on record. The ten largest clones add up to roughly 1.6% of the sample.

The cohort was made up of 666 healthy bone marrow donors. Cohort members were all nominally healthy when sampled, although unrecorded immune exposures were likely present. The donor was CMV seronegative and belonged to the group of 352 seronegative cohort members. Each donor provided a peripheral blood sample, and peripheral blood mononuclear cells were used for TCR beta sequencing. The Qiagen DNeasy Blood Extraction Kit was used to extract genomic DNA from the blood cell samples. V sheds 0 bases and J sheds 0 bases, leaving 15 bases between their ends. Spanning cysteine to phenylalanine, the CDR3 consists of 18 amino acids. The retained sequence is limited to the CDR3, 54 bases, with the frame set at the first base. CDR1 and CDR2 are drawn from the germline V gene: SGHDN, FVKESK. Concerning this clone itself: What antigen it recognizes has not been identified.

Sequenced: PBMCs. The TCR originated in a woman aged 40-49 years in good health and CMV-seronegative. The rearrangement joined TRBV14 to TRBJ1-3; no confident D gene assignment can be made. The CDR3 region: CASSQDLPGLGSGNTIYF. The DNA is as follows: TGTGCCAGCAGCCAAGATCTTCCAGGCTTGGGCTCTGGAAACACCATATATTTT.